This T cell receptor beta chain emerged from a study of regulatory T cells in long-lasting Graves disease. About the research overall: Persistent Graves' disease required over 5 years of antithyroid drugs and positive TSH receptor antibodies. Overall study findings and caveats: It is possible that accuracy was reduced by the small size of the sample. Under persistent disease, TRBV28, TRBJ1-2 and TRBJ2-5 were used preferentially.

V lost 7 bases to trimming and J lost 6 bases; unmatched junction nucleotides: 3. CDR3 length: 11 amino acids. CDR1 and CDR2 from the germline V gene are SQVTM and ANQGSEA. There are a few counts of this clonotype. The antigen is unknown. Documented time point: persistent/refractory GD, antithyroid drugs over 5 years with positive TRAb. Preparation of the TCR library used RNA extracted from PBMCs. Arm-PCR of CDR3 regions and iRepertoire HTBI primers were used to build TCR beta libraries. Authors' processing steps: The samples yielded 62 TRBV and roughly 14 TRBJ segments. A single record per CDR3 protein comes from TCRdb applying MiXCR to the multiplex PCR reads. The authors' filters were not applied to this entry. The sample lists 400,000 to 500,000 distinct CDR3 sequences; roughly 22% were seen once.

The chain carries TRBV29-1 and TRBJ2-7; TRBD1 agrees at 10 bases. The sequence derives from a female donor with Graves disease. The sequencing here drew on peripheral blood mononuclear cells (PBMCs), taken when the disease was refractory, from a patient treated with antithyroid drugs. The DNA for the CDR3 is TGCAGCGGGACAGGGGGAGGCGAGCAGTACTTC. Encoded protein: CSGTGGGEQYF.